The 26 T cell receptor beta chains in this list originate from one sample, sequenced in a study of blood T cell repertoires in COVID-19. Clones were read by immunoSEQ multiplex PCR, and TCRdb kept only the in-frame ones, dropping some. The table records around 230,000 clones, roughly 84% of them present only once. Sequencing used peripheral blood. These receptors were obtained from a man between 40 and 49 years old with acute or convalescent COVID-19.

V is TRBV19 and J is TRBJ1-1; 8 nucleotides align to TRBD1. Germline V gives CDR1 LNHDA, CDR2 SQIVND (reference sequence). The CDR3 totals 15 residues. Trimming at V came to 8 bases and at J to 0 bases, leaving 8 bases not matched to a gene. The chain's CDR3 is CASGGYRGMNTEAFF. Written as DNA, the CDR3 is TGTGCCAGTGGAGGCTACAGGGGGATGAACACTGAAGCTTTCTTT.

This sequence joins TRBV30 and TRBJ1-1, with 7 nucleotides matching TRBD1. The junction had 7 bases not matched to a gene; V was cut back by 2 bases and J by 10 bases. This CDR3 contains 12 residues. The germline CDR1 and CDR2 sequences are GTSNPN and SVGIG (reference sequence). The chain's CDR3 is CAWSTGASRAFF. CDR3 DNA: TGTGCCTGGAGTACAGGGGCTAGTAGAGCTTTCTTT. Variable domain in full (rest from reference TRBV30 and TRBJ1-1): SQTIHQWPATLVQPVGSPLSLECTVEGTSNPNLYWYRQAAGRGLQLLFYSVGIGQISSEVPQNLSASRPQDRQFILSSKKLLLSDSGFYLCAWSTGASRAFFGQGTRLTVV.

The chain is built from TRBV5-1 and TRBJ2-5, with D unclear. Trimming pared 2 bases from V and 5 bases from J, leaving 10 bases between. Germline loops: CDR1 SGHRS, CDR2 YFSETQ. CDR3 length: 13 amino acids. CDR3 in DNA: TGCGCCAGCAGCTTCTTGGCCATGGAGACCCAGTACTTC. Its protein product is CASSFLAMETQYF. The whole variable domain, filled in from reference TRBV5-1 and TRBJ2-5, reads KAGVTQTPRYLIKTRGQQVTLSCSPISGHRSVSWYQQTPGQGLQFLFEYFSETQRNKGNFPGRFSGRQFSNSRSEMNVSTLELGDSALYLCASSFLAMETQYFGPGTRLLVL.

The rearrangement joins TRBV11-2 to TRBJ1-1; the match to TRBD1 covers 7 bases. V was pared by 3 bases and J by 0 bases, with 10 bases of the junction left unmatched. The germline CDR1 and CDR2 sequences are SGHAT and FQNNGV. This CDR3 comprises 17 residues. CDR3 amino acids: CASSFTGAFLMNTEAFF. DNA for the CDR3: TGTGCCAGCAGCTTTACAGGGGCCTTCCTCATGAACACTGAAGCTTTCTTT.

CDR3 coding DNA: TGTGCCAGCAGCCAAGGCCTAGCGGGAGAAGGCACCGGGGAGCTGTTTTTT. It codes for CASSQGLAGEGTGELFF. This sequence joins TRBV3-1 (or the pseudogene TRBV3-2) and TRBJ2-2; 10 positions agree with TRBD2. CDR1 is LGHDT and CDR2 is YNNKEL in the germline V gene (reference sequence). Losses at the gene ends were 1 base for V and 4 bases for J; bases not matched to a gene: 6. The CDR3 runs to 17 residues.

The chain couples TRBV3-1 (or the pseudogene TRBV3-2) to TRBJ1-1, with TRBD1 identical over 9 bases. Losses at the gene ends were 4 bases for V and 3 bases for J; bases not matched to a gene: 6. Germline-derived CDR1 and CDR2 are LGHDT and YNNKEL (reference sequence). This CDR3 contains 15 residues. The CDR3 sequence: CASSPRDRGYTEAFF. The CDR3, as DNA: TGTGCCAGCAGCCCCCGCGACAGGGGGTACACTGAAGCTTTCTTT.

The chain couples TRBV28 to TRBJ2-1; TRBD1 matches at 11 bases. Germline V CDR1 and CDR2: MDHEN, SYDVKM. The CDR3 is 16 amino acids. After removal of 6 bases from V and 1 base from J, the junction contained 5 bases not matched to a gene. CDR3 sequence: CASSRDRGRSYNEQFF. In nucleotides, the CDR3 is TGTGCCAGCAGCCGGGACAGGGGGAGATCCTACAATGAGCAGTTCTTC.

This clone appeared a few times. The chain combines TRBV5-1 with TRBJ2-3; 10 bases are a match to TRBD2. Germline loops: CDR1 SGHRS, CDR2 YFSETQ. This CDR3 is 16 amino acids long. The V gene end was trimmed by 4 bases and the J gene end by 8 bases; junction bases not matched to a gene: 13. The CDR3 sequence is CASSLLAGETSGTQYF. The CDR3 nucleotides read TGCGCCAGCAGCCTGCTAGCGGGAGAAACGTCGGGTACGCAGTATTTT.

A few counts support this clone. The V call is TRBV9, the J call TRBJ1-1, with 8 bases that match TRBD1. Germline V CDR1 and CDR2: SGDLS, YYNGEE. J was trimmed by 6 bases and V by 2 bases; bases with no gene match: 3. The CDR3 covers 13 residues. The CDR3 DNA sequence: TGTGCCAGCAGCGTGGCAGGGGGCCCTGAAGCTTTCTTT. This translates into CASSVAGGPEAFF.

This chain links TRBV11-2 with TRBJ2-1; the match to TRBD2 covers 10 bases. Germline CDR1 SGHAT, CDR2 FQNNGV. The CDR3 runs 15 residues. The trim removed 3 bases at V and 4 bases at J, leaving 3 bases unmatched. CDR3 sequence (DNA): TGTGCCAGCAGCTTGCTAGCGGGAGTTTACAATGAGCAGTTCTTC. It encodes CASSLLAGVYNEQFF.

The rearrangement uses TRBV11-3 and TRBJ2-3, with 9 bases fitting TRBD1. The CDR3 has 23 amino acids. CDR1 and CDR2 (germline): SGHNT, YENEEA. J was trimmed by 2 bases and V by 0 bases; bases with no gene match: 24. CDR3 sequence (DNA): TGTGCCAGCAGCTTAGAAGGCACAGGCCCGGGGACAGGGTTTCTTGGGGCCACAGATACGCAGTATTTT. As protein: CASSLEGTGPGTGFLGATDTQYF.

The chain joins TRBV2 to TRBJ1-5; D is undetermined. The ends were cut back, 3 bases at V and 7 bases at J, with 16 bases in the middle. CDR3 length: 15 amino acids. CDR1 is SNHLY and CDR2 is FYNNEI in the germline V gene. CDR3 residues: CASSEDGLVNQPQHF. CDR3 nucleotides: TGTGCCAGCAGTGAGGACGGACTGGTGAACCAGCCCCAGCATTTT.

J is TRBJ1-1 and V is TRBV3-1 (or the pseudogene TRBV3-2); 8 bases agree with TRBD1. Trimming removed 1 base from V and 5 bases from J; junction bases left unmatched: 3. The germline V gene has CDR1 LGHDT and CDR2 YNNKEL (reference sequence). CDR3 length: 14 amino acids. The CDR3 here is CASSQGGDRTEAFF. The CDR3 region has the DNA TGTGCCAGCAGCCAAGGTGGGGACAGGACTGAAGCTTTCTTT.

The V gene is TRBV13, the J gene TRBJ1-2, with 7 bases aligning to TRBD1. The J segment lost 6 bases and the V segment lost 3 bases, leaving 13 bases of the junction unmatched. Germline-derived CDR1 and CDR2 are PRHDT and FYEKMQ (reference sequence). The CDR3 is made up of 16 amino acids. The CDR3 loop reads CASSFGGGAYSNGYTF. The CDR3 DNA sequence: TGTGCCAGCAGCTTTGGAGGGGGCGCTTATTCCAATGGCTACACCTTC.

The genes are TRBV19 and TRBJ1-6; D is ambiguous. V lost 3 bases to trimming and J lost 7 bases, with 10 bases between them. Germline V CDR1 and CDR2: LNHDA, SQIVND (reference sequence). CDR3 length: 14 residues. The CDR3 spells CASSISRQNSPLHF. CDR3 in DNA: TGTGCCAGTAGTATCTCGCGGCAAAATTCACCCCTCCACTTT.

CDR3: CASSSSQGSPQHF. The CDR3 nucleotides are TGTGCCAGCAGTTCTTCCCAGGGGTCGCCCCAGCATTTT. V is TRBV12-3 or TRBV12-4 and J is TRBJ1-5, with D possibly being TRBD1 (6 bases). The CDR3 extends over 13 amino acids. With 4 bases removed from V and 9 bases from J, the gap between germline ends came to 13 bases.

The J gene is TRBJ1-3, the V gene TRBV13; 9 nucleotides agree with TRBD1. The CDR3 extends over 16 amino acids. Germline assignment: CDR1 PRHDT and CDR2 FYEKMQ (reference sequence). The J segment lost 4 bases and the V segment lost 6 bases, leaving 10 bases of the junction unmatched. The CDR3 loop is CASRLTNRGLGNTIYF. Here the CDR3 DNA reads TGTGCCAGCAGGTTAACAAACAGGGGGCTGGGAAACACCATATATTTT.

DNA for the CDR3: TGTGCCAGCAACCCCGAGAGTAATTCACCCCTCCACTTT. It is translated as CASNPESNSPLHF. The chain recombines TRBV2 with TRBJ1-6, with D hard to call. The CDR3 sequence is 13 residues long. Trimming stripped 7 bases from V and 6 bases from J, with 10 bases between. CDR1 SNHLY and CDR2 FYNNEI come from the germline V gene.

The J gene is TRBJ2-5, the V gene TRBV7-8; 10 nucleotides align to TRBD1. This CDR3 is built from 16 residues. Germline values: CDR1 SGHVS, CDR2 FQNEAQ. Germline trimming cut 0 bases from V and 3 bases from J; bases unmatched to any gene: 4. CDR3 coding DNA: TGTGCCAGCAGCTTAGCGCTAGGGACAGGGGAAGAGACCCAGTACTTC. Its protein product is CASSLALGTGEETQYF.

The chain employs TRBV6-5 and TRBJ2-2, with D possibly being TRBD2 (5 bases). The CDR3 has 14 residues. Germline lookup yields CDR1 MNHEY and CDR2 SVGAGI. Trimming removed 5 bases from V and 1 base from J, with 8 bases in between. The CDR3 region has the DNA TGTGCCAGCAGTCGGACTTTGAACACCGGGGAGCTGTTTTTT. It encodes CASSRTLNTGELFF.

The chain joins TRBV11-3 to TRBJ2-2; D is perhaps TRBD1 (5 bases). Trimming left V 4 bases short and J 2 bases short, with 14 bases between. Germline V gene data show CDR1 as SGHNT and CDR2 as YENEEA. The CDR3 is 16 residues long. The CDR3: CASSYRAGANTGELFF. For the CDR3, the DNA is TGTGCCAGCAGCTACCGGGCTGGGGCCAACACCGGGGAGCTGTTTTTT. Full variable domain (missing parts from reference TRBV11-3 and TRBJ2-2): EAGVVQSPRYKIIEKKQPVAFWCNPISGHNTLYWYLQNLGQGPELLIRYENEEAVDDSQLPKDRFSAERLKGVDSTLKIQPAELGDSAVYLCASSYRAGANTGELFFGEGSRLTVL.

This sequence joins TRBV14 and TRBJ2-5; TRBD2 aligns across 10 bases. Germline CDR1 reads SGHDN; CDR2 reads FVKESK. This CDR3 has 15 amino acids. Unmatched junction bases numbered 6, after V lost 5 bases and J lost 3 bases. The CDR3 DNA reads TGTGCCAGCAGCTCTTGGACTAGCGGTAAAGAGACCCAGTACTTC. This translates into CASSSWTSGKETQYF.

V gene TRBV11-3 combines with J gene TRBJ2-3; 8 bases fit TRBD1. CDR1 and CDR2 (germline): SGHNT, YENEEA. V lost 4 bases to trimming and J lost 2 bases; unmatched junction nucleotides: 2. This CDR3 is built from 14 residues. The chain's CDR3 is CASSSTGVTDTQYF. CDR3 bases: TGTGCCAGCAGCTCGACAGGGGTCACAGATACGCAGTATTTT. The whole variable domain, filled in from reference TRBV11-3 and TRBJ2-3, reads EAGVVQSPRYKIIEKKQPVAFWCNPISGHNTLYWYLQNLGQGPELLIRYENEEAVDDSQLPKDRFSAERLKGVDSTLKIQPAELGDSAVYLCASSSTGVTDTQYFGPGTRLTVL.

The chain couples TRBV10-3 to TRBJ1-1, with D perhaps matching TRBD1 (5 bases). Germline CDR1 is ENHRY and CDR2 is SYGVKD. The V gene lost 6 bases and the J gene lost 5 bases, with 10 bases spanning the gap. CDR3 length: 12 residues. CDR3 DNA sequence: TGTGCCATCAGCTCAGGGCGGACTGAAGCTTTCTTT. This translates into CAISSGRTEAFF.

The V gene is TRBV3-1 (or the pseudogene TRBV3-2), the J gene TRBJ2-1, with D possibly TRBD1 on 5 matching bases. The V and J ends lost 7 bases and 8 bases respectively, with 18 bases between them. This CDR3 spans 14 amino acids. The germline gives CDR1 LGHDT, CDR2 YNNKEL (reference sequence). CDR3 bases: TGTGCCAGCAACAGCGCAGGTACAGGCGATGAGCAGTTCTTC. Translation: CASNSAGTGDEQFF.

A single count supports this clone. The CDR3 DNA reads as TGTGCCAGCAGCTTGTCAGCGACGGGAGGCCACGAGCAGTACTTC. Residues: CASSLSATGGHEQYF. The gene calls are TRBV3-1 (or the pseudogene TRBV3-2) and TRBJ2-7; 7 nucleotides agree with TRBD2. The V segment lost 5 bases and the J segment 5 bases; nucleotides outside the gene matches: 12. The CDR3 runs 15 residues. Germline CDR1 is LGHDT and CDR2 is YNNKEL (reference sequence).